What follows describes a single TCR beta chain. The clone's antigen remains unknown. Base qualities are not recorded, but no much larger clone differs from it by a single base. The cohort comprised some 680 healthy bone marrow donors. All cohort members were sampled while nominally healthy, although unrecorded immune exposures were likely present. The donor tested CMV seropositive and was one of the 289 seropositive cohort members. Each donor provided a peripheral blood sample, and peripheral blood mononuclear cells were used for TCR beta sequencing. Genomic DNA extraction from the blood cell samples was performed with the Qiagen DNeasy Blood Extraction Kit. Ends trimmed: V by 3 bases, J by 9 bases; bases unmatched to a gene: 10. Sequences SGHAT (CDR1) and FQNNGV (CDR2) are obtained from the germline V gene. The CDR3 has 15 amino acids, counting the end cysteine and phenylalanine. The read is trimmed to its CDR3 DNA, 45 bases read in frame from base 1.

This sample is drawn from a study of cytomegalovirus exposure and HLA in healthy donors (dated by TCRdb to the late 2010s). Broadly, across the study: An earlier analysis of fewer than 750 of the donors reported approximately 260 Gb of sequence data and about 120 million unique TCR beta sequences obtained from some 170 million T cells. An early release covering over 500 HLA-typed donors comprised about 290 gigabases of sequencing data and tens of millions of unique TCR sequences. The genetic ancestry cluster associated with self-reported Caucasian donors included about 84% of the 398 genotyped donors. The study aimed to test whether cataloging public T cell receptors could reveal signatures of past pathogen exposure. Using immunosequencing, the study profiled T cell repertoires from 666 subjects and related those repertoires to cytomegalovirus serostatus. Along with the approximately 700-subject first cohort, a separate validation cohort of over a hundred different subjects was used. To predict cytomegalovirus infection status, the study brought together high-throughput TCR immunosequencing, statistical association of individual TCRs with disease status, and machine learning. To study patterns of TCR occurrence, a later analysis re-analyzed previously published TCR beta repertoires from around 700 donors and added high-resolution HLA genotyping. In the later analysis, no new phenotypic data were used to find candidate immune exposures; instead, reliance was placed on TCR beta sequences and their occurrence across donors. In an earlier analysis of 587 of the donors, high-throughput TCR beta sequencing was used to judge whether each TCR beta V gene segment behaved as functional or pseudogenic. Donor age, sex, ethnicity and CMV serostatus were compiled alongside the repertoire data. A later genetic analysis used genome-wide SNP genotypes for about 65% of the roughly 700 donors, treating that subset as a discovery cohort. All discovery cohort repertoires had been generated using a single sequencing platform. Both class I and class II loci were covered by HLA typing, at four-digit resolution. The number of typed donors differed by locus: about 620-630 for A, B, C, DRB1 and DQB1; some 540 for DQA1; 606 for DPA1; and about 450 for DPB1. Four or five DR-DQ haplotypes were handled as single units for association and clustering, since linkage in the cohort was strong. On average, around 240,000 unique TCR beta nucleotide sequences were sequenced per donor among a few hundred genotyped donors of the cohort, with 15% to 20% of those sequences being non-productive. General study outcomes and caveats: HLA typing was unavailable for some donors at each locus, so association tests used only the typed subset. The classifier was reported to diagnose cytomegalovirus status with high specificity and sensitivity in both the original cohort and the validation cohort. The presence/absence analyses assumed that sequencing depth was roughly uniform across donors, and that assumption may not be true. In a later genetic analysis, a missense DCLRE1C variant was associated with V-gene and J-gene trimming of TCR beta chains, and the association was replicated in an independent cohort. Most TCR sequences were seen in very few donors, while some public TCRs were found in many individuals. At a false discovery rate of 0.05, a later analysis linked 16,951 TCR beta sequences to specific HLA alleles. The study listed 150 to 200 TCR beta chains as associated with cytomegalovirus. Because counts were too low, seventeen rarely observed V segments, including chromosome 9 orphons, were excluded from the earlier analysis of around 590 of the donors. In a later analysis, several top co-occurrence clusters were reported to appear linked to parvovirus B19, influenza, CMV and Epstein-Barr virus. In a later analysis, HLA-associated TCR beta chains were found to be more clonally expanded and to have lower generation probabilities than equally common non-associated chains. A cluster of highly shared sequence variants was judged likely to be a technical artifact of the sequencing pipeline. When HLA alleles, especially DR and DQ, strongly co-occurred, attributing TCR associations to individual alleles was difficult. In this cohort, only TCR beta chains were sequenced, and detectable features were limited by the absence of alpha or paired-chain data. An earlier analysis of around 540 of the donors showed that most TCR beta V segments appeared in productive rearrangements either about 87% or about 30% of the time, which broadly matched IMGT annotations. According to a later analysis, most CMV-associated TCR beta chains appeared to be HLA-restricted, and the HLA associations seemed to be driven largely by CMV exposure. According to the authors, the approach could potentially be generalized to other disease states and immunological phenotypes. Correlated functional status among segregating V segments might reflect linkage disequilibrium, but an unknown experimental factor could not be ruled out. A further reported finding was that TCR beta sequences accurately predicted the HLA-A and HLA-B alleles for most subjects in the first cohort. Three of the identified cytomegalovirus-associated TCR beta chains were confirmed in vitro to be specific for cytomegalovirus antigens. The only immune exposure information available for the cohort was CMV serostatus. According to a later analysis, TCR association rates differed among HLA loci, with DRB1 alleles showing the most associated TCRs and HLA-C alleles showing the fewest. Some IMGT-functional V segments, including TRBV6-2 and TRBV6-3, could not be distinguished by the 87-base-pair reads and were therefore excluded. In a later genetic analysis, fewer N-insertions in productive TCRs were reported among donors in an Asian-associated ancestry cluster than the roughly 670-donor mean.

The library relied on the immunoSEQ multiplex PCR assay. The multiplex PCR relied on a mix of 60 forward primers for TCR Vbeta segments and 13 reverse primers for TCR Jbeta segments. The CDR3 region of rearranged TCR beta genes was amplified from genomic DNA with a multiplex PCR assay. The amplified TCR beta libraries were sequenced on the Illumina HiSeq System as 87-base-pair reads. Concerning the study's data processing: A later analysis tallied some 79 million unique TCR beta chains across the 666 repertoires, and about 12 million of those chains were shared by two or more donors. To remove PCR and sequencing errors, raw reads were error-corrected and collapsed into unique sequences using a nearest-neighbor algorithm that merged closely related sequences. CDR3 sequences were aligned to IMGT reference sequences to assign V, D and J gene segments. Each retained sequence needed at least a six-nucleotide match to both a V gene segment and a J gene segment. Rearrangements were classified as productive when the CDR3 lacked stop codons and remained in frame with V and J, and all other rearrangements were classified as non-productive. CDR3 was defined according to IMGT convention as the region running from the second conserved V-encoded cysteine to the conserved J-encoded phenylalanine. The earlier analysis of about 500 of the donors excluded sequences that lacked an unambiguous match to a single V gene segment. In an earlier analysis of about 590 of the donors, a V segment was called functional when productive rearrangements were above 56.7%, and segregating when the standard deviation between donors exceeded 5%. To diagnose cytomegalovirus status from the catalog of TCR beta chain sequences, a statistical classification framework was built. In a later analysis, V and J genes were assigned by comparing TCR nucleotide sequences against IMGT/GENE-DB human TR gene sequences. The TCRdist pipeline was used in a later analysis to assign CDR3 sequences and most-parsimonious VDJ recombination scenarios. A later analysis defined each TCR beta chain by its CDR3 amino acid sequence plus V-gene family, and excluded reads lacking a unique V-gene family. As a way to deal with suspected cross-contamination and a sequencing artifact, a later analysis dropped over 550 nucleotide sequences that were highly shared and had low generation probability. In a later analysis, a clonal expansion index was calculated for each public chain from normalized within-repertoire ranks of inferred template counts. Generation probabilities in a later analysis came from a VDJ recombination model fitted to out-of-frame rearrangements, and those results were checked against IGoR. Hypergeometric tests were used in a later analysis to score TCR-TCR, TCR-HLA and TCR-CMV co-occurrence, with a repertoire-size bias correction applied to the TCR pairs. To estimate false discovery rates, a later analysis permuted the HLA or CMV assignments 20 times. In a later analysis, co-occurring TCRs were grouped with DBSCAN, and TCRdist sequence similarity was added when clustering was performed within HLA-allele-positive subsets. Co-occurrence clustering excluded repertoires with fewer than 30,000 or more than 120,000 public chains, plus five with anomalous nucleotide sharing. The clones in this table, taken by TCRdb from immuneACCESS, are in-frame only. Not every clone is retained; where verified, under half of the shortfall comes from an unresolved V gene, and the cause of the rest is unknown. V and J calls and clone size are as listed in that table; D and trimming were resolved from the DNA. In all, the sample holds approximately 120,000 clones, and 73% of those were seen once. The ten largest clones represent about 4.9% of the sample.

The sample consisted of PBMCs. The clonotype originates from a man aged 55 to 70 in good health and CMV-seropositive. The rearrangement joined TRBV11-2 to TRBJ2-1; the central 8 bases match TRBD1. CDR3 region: CASSFGGTGSSEQFF. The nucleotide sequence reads TGTGCCAGCAGCTTTGGTGGGACAGGTTCCAGTGAGCAGTTCTTC.